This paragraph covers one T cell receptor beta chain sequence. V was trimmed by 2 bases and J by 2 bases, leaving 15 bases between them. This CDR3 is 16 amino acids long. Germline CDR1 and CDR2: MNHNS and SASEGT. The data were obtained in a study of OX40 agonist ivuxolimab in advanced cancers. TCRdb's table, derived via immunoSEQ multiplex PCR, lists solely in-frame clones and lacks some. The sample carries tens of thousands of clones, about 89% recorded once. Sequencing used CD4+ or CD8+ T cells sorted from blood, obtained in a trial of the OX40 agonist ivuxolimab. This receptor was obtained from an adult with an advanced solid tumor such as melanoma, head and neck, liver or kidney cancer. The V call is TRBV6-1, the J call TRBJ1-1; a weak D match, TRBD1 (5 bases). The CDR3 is CASSEPGRLLNTEAFF. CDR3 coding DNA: TGTGCCAGCAGTGAACCGGGACGGCTACTTAACACTGAAGCTTTCTTT.